This T cell receptor (beta chain) was observed in a study of prognosis after radiotherapy for stage I lung cancer (dated by TCRdb to the early 2020s). Context from the whole study: Fewer than 20 stage I NSCLC patients were enrolled in Nanjing, China, between 2018 and 2019. The cohort included approximately 13 men and five to seven women, with a median age of approximately 74 years and a range of about 50 to 90 years. The study took one blood sample before SBRT and one after SBRT from each of approximately 20 patients and sequenced all 38 samples. All patients were considered medically inoperable, owing to comorbidities in roughly 11 and refusal of surgery in about seven. SBRT was given in 3 to 5 fractions with a biologically effective dose of at least 100 Gy, using image-guided IMRT or VMAT. Squamous cell carcinoma histology was identified in seven patients, and adenocarcinoma histology was identified in eleven to twelve patients. After SBRT, distant metastases developed in about 20% of the 19 patients at a median of about seven months, while the remaining 15 patients had no significant progression. No patient received concurrent therapy alongside SBRT. About 15 patients had newly diagnosed primary stage I lung tumors, and several had oligometastatic NSCLC after surgical resection of the primary tumor. The study profiled peripheral blood TCR beta repertoires from stage I NSCLC patients before and after stereotactic body radiotherapy and related them to distant failure. Paper-wide results and their limitations: After SBRT, the count of unique TCR clones dropped from a median of roughly 10,000 beforehand to roughly 6,800 afterward (Wilcoxon paired P=0.011). The study was limited by the small cohort and short follow-up, and independent validation of the study findings is required. Post-SBRT Shannon entropy and its change from baseline were lower in patients who developed distant metastases; baseline Shannon entropy was not associated with metastases. No determination of tumor specificity was made for expanded TCR clones. TRBV and TRBJ usage frequencies reportedly varied with metastasis status, involving two V genes at baseline and roughly 9 V and two J genes after SBRT. All reported P values were unadjusted for multiple comparisons.

No patient had a history of other malignancies or prior chemotherapy or radiotherapy, and all had node-negative disease on CT and PET/CT. At each of two time points, roughly 5.7 milliliters of peripheral venous blood were collected into EDTA tubes. Ficoll-Paque Plus density-gradient centrifugation was used to isolate PBMCs. Samples were stored at -80°C immediately after collection until analysis. Two rounds of multiplex PCR were used to amplify the TCR beta CDR3 region from genomic DNA. In the first PCR round, primers specific to each TRBV and TRBJ gene were used, and the primer sequences were filed in Chinese patent CN105087789A. The second PCR round used universal primers. The Roche High Pure PCR Template Preparation Kit was used to extract genomic DNA from the frozen PBMCs. An Illumina HiSeq 3000 was used to sequence the libraries paired-end with 151 bp reads. As for the original processing: CutAdapt was used to discard raw reads that did not contain the multiplex PCR primer sequences. PEAR was used to merge high-quality paired reads into contigs. MiXCR assigned TRB V, D and J gene segments to each contig by aligning to reference sequences. To remove sequencing errors, CDR3 sequences were clustered according to base quality and sequence similarity. Diversity was calculated as Shannon entropy divided by the natural log of the number of productive TCR sequences. One minus Shannon entropy divided by the natural log of the number of unique clonotypes was used as the definition of clonality. Progression-free survival cut-offs for repertoire metrics were chosen using the Youden index of ROC curves, with analyses run in R 3.5.3. TCRdb reanalyzed the raw reads on its own, using fastp at Q25 for trimming and MiXCR for clone calling, and kept in-frame beta chains. Every entry covers one CDR3 protein and lists the most common genes and DNA from its rows. TCRdb, not the authors, supplied the V and J calls. Recorded for this sample are around 14,000 distinct CDR3 sequences; approximately 31% of them occurred a single time. The biggest ten clones account for about a quarter of the sample.

This clonotype appeared many times. There is no known antigen for this receptor. Per-base quality was not reported, and no clone a single base away is much larger than it. The starting material was PBMCs, obtained before or after stereotactic body radiation therapy (not recorded which). The TCR sequence derives from a donor at least 50 years old with non-small cell lung cancer.

This receptor has the CDR3 CASSPQATSGSWYF. The sequenced DNA is TGTGCCAGCAGTCCTCAAGCGACTAGCGGCTCCTGGTACTTC. The V gene is TRBV2 and the J gene is TRBJ2-5; TRBD2 aligns with 9 central bases. Relative to germline, V is missing 5 bases and J is missing 13 bases, with 14 bases of the junction outside any gene match. CDR1 and CDR2 were assigned from the germline V gene as SNHLY and FYNNEI. The CDR3, from cysteine to phenylalanine, totals 14 residues. The read is trimmed to its CDR3 DNA, 42 bases read in frame from base 1.